This entry features one TCR beta chain sequence. This specimen comes from a study of blood T cell repertoires in COVID-19. CDR3 length: 16 amino acids. Trimming shortened V by 1 base and J by 1 base, and 12 bases separated the two germline ends. Germline V gene sequence: CDR1 LGHDT, CDR2 YNNKEL (reference sequence). This table comes from immunoSEQ multiplex PCR, and its TCRdb copy is limited to in-frame clones, with some not included. The sample has 300,000 to 350,000 clones; around 89% are singletons. J is TRBJ2-3 and V is TRBV3-1 (or the pseudogene TRBV3-2), with D maybe TRBD2 (6 bases). This TCR was sampled from a woman under 30 with acute COVID-19. Material for sequencing was PBMCs or T cells enriched from blood (not recorded which). The CDR3, as DNA: TGTGCCAGCAGCCAAGCGGGACTCCCCGGCACAGATACGCAGTATTTT. Translated: CASSQAGLPGTDTQYF.